This record concerns one T cell receptor (beta chain) sequence. Antigen unknown. RNA totalling roughly 0.45 to 1 ug underwent reverse transcription with random hexamers. With immunoSEQ multiplex PCR, TCR beta CDR3 was amplified across 54 Vbeta and 13 Jbeta. TCRdb re-derived calls from the immunoSEQ multiplex PCR reads in MiXCR, one entry per CDR3 protein. The sample lists about 120,000 distinct CDR3 sequences; 94% were seen once. The sample comes from a study of CD8 T cells in Susac syndrome. General study findings and limits: A relatively small number of individuals underwent TCR sequencing and HLA analysis.

V lost 9 bases, J lost 10 bases, and 27 bases lay in between. The CDR3 loop spans 16 amino acids. Sequencing of TCR beta was undertaken in CD8+ and CD4+ T cells derived from blood. Negative magnetic isolation gave CD8+ and CD4+ cells; FACS enriched CD8+ TEMRA. Material: CD4+ T cells from PBMCs. The V and J genes are TRBV23-1 and TRBJ1-4, with D maybe TRBD1 (5 bases). TRBV23-1 is placed among ORFs of uncertain function. The TCR comes from a human donor in good health. For the CDR3, the DNA is TGCGCCAGGAACAACCCCGCCAAGGGGAGTGAGGGAAAACTGTTTTTT. This codes for CARNNPAKGSEGKLFF.